The clone carrying this T cell receptor beta chain was seen just once. At one boundary the junction diverges from the germline segment, which might be a read error. This CDR3 spans 14 amino acids. Germline loops: CDR1 SEHNR, CDR2 FQNEAQ (reference sequence). This sample stems from a study of blood T cell repertoires in COVID-19. Whole-study context: Sample material is recorded as cDNA or gDNA derived from T cells, B-cell-depleted T cells, or PBMCs.

Sequencing used immunoSEQ multiplex PCR; TCRdb keeps in-frame clones, though not all of them. The data contain roughly 230,000 clones, 85% to 90% of them singletons. The sequencing input was peripheral blood. The V call is TRBV7-9, the J call TRBJ2-3; TRBD2 matches at 8 bases. This sequence was found in a woman in her 40s who had recovered from COVID-19. CDR3 bases: TGTGCCAGCAGCTTAGAGTCAGCGGGGGAGCGATACAATTTT. It is translated as CASSLESAGERYNF.